This TCR beta chain was retrieved from a study of blood T cell repertoires in COVID-19. Study-wide context: COVID-19 samples, acute and convalescent, were from the United States, Italy and Spain.

The CDR3 runs 15 residues. V lost 8 bases and J 0 bases, leaving 16 bases between the germline ends. The germline CDR1 and CDR2 sequences are MDHEN and SYDVKM. Sequencing used immunoSEQ multiplex PCR; TCRdb keeps in-frame clones, though not all of them. The repertoire holds about 150,000 clones, with 80% to 90% as singletons. This clonotype was obtained from a woman aged 60-70 years with active COVID-19. V and J are TRBV28 and TRBJ1-1; D might be TRBD1 (6 bases). Sequencing used peripheral blood. CDR3 sequence reads: CASQDRFRLNTEAFF. DNA for the CDR3: TGTGCCAGCCAGGACAGATTTCGCTTGAACACTGAAGCTTTCTTT.